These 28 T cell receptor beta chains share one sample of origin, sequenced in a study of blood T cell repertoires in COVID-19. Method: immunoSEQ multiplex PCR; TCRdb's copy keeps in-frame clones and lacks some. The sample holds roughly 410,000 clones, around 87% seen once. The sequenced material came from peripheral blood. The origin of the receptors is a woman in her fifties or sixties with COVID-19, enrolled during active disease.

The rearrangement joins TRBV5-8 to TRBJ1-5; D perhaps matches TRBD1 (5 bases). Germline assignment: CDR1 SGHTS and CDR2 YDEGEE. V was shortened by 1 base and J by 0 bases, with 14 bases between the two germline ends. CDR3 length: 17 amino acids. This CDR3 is CASSLLRGWGSNQPQHF. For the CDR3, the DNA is TGTGCCAGCAGCTTGTTAAGGGGCTGGGGTAGCAATCAGCCCCAGCATTTT.

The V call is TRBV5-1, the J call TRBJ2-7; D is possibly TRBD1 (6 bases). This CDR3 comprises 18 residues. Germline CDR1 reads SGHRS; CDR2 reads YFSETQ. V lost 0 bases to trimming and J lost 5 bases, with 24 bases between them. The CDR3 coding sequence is TGCGCCAGCAGCTTGGCCTCCCCCCGAACCGGGACAATTCACGAGCAGTACTTC. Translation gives CASSLASPRTGTIHEQYF.

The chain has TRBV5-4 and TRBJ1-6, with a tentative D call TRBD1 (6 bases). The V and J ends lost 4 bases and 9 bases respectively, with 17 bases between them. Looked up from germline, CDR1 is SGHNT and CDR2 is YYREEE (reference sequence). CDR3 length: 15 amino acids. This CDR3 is CASSATGQVASPLHF. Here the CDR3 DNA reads TGTGCCAGCAGCGCAACAGGGCAGGTGGCTTCACCCCTCCACTTT. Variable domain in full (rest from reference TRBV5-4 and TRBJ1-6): ETGVTQSPTHLIKTRGQQVTLRCSSQSGHNTVSWYQQALGQGPQFIFQYYREEENGRGNFPPRFSGLQFPNYSSELNVNALELDDSALYLCASSATGQVASPLHFGNGTRLTVT.

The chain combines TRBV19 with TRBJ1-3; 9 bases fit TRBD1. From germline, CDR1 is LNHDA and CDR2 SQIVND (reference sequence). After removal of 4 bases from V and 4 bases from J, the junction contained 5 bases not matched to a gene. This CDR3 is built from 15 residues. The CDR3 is CASSTTGQGGNTIYF. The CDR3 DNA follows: TGTGCCAGTAGTACCACGGGACAGGGAGGAAACACCATATATTTT.

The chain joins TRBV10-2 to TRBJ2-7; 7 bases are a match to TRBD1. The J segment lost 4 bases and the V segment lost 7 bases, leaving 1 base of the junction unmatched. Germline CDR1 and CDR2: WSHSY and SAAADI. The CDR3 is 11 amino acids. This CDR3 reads CASTTGYEQYF. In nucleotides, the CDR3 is TGCGCCAGCACGACAGGGTACGAGCAGTACTTC.

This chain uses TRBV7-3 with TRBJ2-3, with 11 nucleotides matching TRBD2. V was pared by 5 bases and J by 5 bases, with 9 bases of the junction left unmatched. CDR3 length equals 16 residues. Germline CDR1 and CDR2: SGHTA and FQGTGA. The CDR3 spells CASSLTASGGLDTQYF. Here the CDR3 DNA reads TGTGCCAGCAGCCTTACGGCTAGCGGGGGGTTAGATACGCAGTATTTT.

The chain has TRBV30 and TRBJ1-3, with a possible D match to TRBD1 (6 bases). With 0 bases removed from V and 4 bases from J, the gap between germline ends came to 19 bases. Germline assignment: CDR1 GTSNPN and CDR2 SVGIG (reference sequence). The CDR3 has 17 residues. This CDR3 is CAWSVLPGAGDGNTIYF. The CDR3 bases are TGTGCCTGGAGTGTACTACCAGGGGCAGGGGACGGAAACACCATATATTTT.

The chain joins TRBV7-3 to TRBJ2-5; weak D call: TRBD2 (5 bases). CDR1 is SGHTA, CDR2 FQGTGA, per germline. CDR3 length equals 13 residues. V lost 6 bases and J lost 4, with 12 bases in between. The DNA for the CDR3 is TGTGCCAGCAGTTACGGGGTCCGAGAGACCCAGTACTTC. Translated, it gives CASSYGVRETQYF.

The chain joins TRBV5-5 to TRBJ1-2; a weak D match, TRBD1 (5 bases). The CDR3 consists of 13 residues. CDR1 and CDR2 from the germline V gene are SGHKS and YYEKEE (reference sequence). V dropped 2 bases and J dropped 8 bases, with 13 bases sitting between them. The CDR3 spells CASSLEGAQGYTF. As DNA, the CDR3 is TGTGCCAGCAGCTTAGAAGGGGCCCAGGGCTACACCTTC.

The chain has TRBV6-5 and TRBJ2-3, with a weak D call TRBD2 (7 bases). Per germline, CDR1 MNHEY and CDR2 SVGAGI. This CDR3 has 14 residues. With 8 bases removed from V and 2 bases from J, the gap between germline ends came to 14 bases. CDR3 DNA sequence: TGTGCCAGCTTAGAAGGGGGGGCCACAGATACGCAGTATTTT. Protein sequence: CASLEGGATDTQYF.

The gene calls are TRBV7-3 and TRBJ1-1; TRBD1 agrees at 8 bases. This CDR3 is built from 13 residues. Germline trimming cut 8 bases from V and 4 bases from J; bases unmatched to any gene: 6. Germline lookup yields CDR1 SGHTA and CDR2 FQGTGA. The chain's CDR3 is CASSLDRVTEAFF. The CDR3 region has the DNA TGTGCCAGCTCACTGGACAGGGTCACTGAAGCTTTCTTT. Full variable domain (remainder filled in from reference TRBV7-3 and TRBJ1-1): GAGVSQTPSNKVTEKGKYVELRCDPISGHTALYWYRQSLGQGPEFLIYFQGTGAADDSGLPNDRFFAVRPEGSVSTLKIQRTERGDSAVYLCASSLDRVTEAFFGQGTRLTVV.

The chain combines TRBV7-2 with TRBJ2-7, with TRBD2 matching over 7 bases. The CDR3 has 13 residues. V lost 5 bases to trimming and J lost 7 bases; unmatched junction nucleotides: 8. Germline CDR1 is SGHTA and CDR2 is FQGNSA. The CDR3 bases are TGTGCCAGCAGCAGAAGTAGCGGGCTTGAGCAGTACTTC. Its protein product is CASSRSSGLEQYF.

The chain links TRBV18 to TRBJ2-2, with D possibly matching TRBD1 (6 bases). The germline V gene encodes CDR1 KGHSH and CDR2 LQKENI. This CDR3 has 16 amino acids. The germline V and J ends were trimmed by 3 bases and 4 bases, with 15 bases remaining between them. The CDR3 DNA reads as TGTGCCAGCTCACCGAGAGGGTCAGGGGTCACCGGGGAGCTGTTTTTT. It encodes CASSPRGSGVTGELFF.

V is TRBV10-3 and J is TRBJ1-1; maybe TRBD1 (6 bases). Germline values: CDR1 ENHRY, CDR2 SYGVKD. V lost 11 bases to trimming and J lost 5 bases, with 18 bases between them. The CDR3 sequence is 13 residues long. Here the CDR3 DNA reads TGTGCCTCCCGAGGGGGGGATCGTACTGAAGCTTTCTTT. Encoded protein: CASRGGDRTEAFF.

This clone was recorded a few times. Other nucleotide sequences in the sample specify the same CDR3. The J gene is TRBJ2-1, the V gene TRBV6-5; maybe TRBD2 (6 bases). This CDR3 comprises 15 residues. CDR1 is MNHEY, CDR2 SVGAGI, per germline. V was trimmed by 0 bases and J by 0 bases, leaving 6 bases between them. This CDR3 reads CASSYSRGSYNEQFF. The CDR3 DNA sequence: TGTGCCAGCAGTTACTCGCGGGGCTCCTACAATGAGCAGTTCTTC.

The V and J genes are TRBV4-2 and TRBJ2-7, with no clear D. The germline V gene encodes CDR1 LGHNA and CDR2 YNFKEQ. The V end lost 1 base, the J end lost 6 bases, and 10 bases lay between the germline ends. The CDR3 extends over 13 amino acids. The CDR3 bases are TGTGCCAGCAGCCAAGTTATCTCCGTCGAGCAGTACTTC. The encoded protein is CASSQVISVEQYF.

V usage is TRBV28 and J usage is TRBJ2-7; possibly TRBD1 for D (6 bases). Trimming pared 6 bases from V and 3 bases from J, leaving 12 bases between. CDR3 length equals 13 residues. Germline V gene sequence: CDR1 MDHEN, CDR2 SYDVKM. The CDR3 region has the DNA TGTGCCAGCAGGGACAGTTTAGTCTACGAGCAGTACTTC. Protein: CASRDSLVYEQYF.

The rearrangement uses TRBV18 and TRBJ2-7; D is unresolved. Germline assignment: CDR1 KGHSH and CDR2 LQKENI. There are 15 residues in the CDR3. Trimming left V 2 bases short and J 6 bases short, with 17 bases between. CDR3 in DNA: TGTGCCAGCTCACCAGTGTCGGAGCAGCGAAGCGAGCAGTACTTC. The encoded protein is CASSPVSEQRSEQYF.

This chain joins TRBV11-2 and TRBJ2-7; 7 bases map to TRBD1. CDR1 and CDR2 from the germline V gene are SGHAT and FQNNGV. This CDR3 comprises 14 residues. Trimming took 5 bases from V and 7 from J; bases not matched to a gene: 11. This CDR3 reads CASSATGPPWEQYF. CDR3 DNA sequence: TGTGCCAGCAGCGCGACAGGGCCCCCATGGGAGCAGTACTTC.

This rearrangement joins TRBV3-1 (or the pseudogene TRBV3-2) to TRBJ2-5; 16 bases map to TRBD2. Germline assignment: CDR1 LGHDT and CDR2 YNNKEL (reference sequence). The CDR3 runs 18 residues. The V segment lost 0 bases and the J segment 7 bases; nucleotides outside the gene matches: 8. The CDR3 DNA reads TGTGCCAGCAGCCAAGATTCGGGACTAGCGGGGGGGCAGGGGACCCAGTACTTC. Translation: CASSQDSGLAGGQGTQYF.

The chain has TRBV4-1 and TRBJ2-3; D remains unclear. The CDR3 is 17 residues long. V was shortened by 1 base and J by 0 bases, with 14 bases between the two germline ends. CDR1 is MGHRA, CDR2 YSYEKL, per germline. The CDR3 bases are TGCGCCAGCAGCCAAGGGCATGCCGGGTCCAGCACAGATACGCAGTATTTT. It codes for CASSQGHAGSSTDTQYF.

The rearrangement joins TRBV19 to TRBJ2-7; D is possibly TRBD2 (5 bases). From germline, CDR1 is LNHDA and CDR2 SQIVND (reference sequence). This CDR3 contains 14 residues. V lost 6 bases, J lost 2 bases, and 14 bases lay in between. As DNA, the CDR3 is TGTGCCAGTAGCGATCCGGGATCCACCTACGAGCAGTACTTC. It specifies CASSDPGSTYEQYF.

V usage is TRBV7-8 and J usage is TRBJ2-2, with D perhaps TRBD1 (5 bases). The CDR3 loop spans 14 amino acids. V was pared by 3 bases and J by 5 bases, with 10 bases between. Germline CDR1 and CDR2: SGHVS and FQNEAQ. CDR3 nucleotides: TGTGCCAGCAGCTTCTTGAGACAGACCGGGGAGCTGTTTTTT. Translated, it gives CASSFLRQTGELFF.

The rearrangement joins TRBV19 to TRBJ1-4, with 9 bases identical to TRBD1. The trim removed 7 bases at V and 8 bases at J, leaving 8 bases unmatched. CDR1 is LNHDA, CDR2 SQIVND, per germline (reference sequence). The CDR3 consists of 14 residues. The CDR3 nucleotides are TGTGCCAGTACCACCGGGACAGGGAAAGAAAAACTGTTTTTT. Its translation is CASTTGTGKEKLFF.

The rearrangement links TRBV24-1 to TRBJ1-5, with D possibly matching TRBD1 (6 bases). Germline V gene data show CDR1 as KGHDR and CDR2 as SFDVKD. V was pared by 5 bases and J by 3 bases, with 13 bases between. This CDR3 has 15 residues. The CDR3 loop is CATSVTDSSNQPQHF. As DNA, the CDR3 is TGTGCCACCAGTGTCACGGACAGTTCCAATCAGCCCCAGCATTTT.

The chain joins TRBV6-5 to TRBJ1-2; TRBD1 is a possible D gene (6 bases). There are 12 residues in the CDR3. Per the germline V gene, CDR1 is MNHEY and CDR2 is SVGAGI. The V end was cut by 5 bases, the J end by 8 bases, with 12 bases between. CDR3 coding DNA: TGTGCCAGCAGTACTACAGGGAAGGGCTACACCTTC. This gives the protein CASSTTGKGYTF.

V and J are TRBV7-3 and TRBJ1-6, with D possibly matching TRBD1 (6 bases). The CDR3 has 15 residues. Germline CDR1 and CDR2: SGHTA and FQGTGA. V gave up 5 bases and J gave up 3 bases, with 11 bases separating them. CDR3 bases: TGTGCCAGCAGCCTCGGACAGAACTATAATTCACCCCTCCACTTT. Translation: CASSLGQNYNSPLHF.

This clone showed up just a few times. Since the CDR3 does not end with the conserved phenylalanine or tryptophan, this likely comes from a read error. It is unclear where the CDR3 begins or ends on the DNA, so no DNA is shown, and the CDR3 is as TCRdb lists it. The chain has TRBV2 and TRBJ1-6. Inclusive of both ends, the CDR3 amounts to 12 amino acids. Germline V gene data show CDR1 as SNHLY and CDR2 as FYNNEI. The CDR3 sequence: CASSVGAALPYH.